This T cell receptor (beta chain) was sequenced in a study of OX40 agonist ivuxolimab in advanced cancers. A note on the overall study: The costimulatory receptor OX40 (CD134) was targeted by ivuxolimab, a fully human IgG2 agonistic monoclonal antibody. The dose-escalation cohort was about 86% male with a mean age of approximately 60 years, ranging from roughly 23 to 90. The point of sequencing TCRbeta in the periphery was to test whether ivuxolimab changed TCR sequence diversity and drove clonal T-cell expansion. The paper reports the monotherapy dose-escalation portion (N of about 52 patients) of the phase I ivuxolimab trial. Partial responses were achieved by three dose-escalation patients, of whom one had hepatocellular carcinoma and two had cutaneous melanoma. Intravenous ivuxolimab was administered to patients every 2 weeks at six dose levels: 0.01, 0.1, 0.3, 1.5, 3 and 10 mg/kg. Prior anti-PD-1, anti-PD-L1 or anti-CTLA-4 therapy was permitted, and checkpoint inhibitors had been received by around 40% of dose-escalation patients. Of the 52 patients in dose escalation, some 19 had hepatocellular carcinoma, about 15 had melanoma, 9 had renal cell carcinoma and 9 had head and neck cancer.

V drops 7 bases and J drops 5 bases, leaving 8 bases in between. CDR1 and CDR2 were assigned from the germline V gene as MNHEY and SVGAGI. The CDR3 covers 11 residues, taking in both the cysteine and the phenylalanine. Just CDR3 DNA is preserved here, 33 bases in frame from base 1. The study at large found these results: On average, CD8+ T cells showed more expanded clones than CD4+ T cells after ivuxolimab. Clonal expansion of both CD4+ and CD8+ blood T cells was observed from baseline to week 6 at doses 0.1 to 3.0 mg/kg. Low levels of normalized T-cell clonal expansion were also seen in some patients who did not respond. Antigen specificity was not determined for the clonally expanded peripheral T cells. In partial responders in the 0.1-3.0 mg/kg groups, normalized peripheral clonal expansion was found to be among the lowest, especially among CD8+ T cells.

Patients with a history of autoimmune disease or receiving systemic immunosuppression were excluded from the trial. In every dose cohort, peripheral blood was drawn for TCR sequencing at baseline, cycle 4 day 1, and cycle 7 day 1. The samples were drawn from a first-in-human, open-label, multicenter phase I dose-escalation trial of ivuxolimab. Adults with locally advanced or metastatic head and neck squamous cell, hepatocellular, melanoma or renal cell carcinoma were enrolled in the trial. Before TCR sequencing, CD4+ T cells and CD8+ T cells were sorted from peripheral blood as separate populations. To sequence the TCRbeta CDR3 region, genomic DNA was isolated from the sorted cells. The immunoSEQ Assay was used for sequencing of TCRbeta CDR3 regions. TCRdb provides this immuneACCESS table in a form limited to in-frame rearrangements. Some clones are lacking; in checked studies, under half of them reflect an unresolved V gene, and why the rest are absent is not known. Across this sample there are about 74,000 clones, with 65% to 90% seen only once. About 1.6% of the sample is held by the ten biggest clonotypes.

On this clone: Its antigen target is currently unknown. No base qualities exist here, and no much larger clone lies one base off it.

The chain joins TRBV6-5 to TRBJ1-1, with an unclear D gene assignment. This TCR was recovered from an adult with an advanced solid tumor such as melanoma, head and neck, liver or kidney cancer. Sequenced here: CD4+ or CD8+ T cells sorted from blood, sampled in a trial of the OX40 agonist ivuxolimab. CDR3 protein: CASTAGTEAFF. The nucleotides read TGTGCCAGCACGGCGGGGACTGAAGCTTTCTTT.